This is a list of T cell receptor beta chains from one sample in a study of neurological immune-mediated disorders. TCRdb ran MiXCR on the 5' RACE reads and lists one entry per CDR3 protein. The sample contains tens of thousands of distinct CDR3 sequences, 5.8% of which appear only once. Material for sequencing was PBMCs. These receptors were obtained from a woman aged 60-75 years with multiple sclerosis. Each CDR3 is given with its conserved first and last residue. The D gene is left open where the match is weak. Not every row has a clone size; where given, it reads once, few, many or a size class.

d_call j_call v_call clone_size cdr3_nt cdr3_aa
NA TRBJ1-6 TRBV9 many TGTGCCAGCAGCGTAGAGTCGACAGGCAGCTCCTATAATTCACCCCTCCACTTT CASSVESTGSSYNSPLHF
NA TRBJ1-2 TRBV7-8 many TGTGCCAGCAGCTTAGTGTTAAGAGACCTCAACTATGGCTACACCTTC CASSLVLRDLNYGYTF
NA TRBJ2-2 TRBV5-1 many TGCGCCAGCAGTTGGACCAACACCGGGGAGCTGTTTTTT CASSWTNTGELFF
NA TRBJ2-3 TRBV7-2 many TGTGCCAGCAGCTTAGTCGAGAACACCTACTCTAGCACAGATACGCAGTATTTT CASSLVENTYSSTDTQYF
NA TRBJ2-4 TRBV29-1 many TGCAGCGTTGTGCAGGGGCGTAACATTCAGTACTTC CSVVQGRNIQYF
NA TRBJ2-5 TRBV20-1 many TGCAGTGCCGTGACTACCCGGGAGACCCAGTACTTC CSAVTTRETQYF
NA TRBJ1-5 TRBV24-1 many TGTGCCACCAGTGTAGGCGGCAATCAGCCCCAGCATTTT CATSVGGNQPQHF
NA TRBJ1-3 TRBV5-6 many TGTGCCAGCAGCTTTTATTCAGGGCTGGGAAACACCATATATTTT CASSFYSGLGNTIYF
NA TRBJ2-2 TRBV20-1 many TGCAGTGCTAGAGGCCTGGGTGGCGGCACCGGGGAGCTGTTTTTT CSARGLGGGTGELFF
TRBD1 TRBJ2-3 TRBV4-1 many TGCGCCAGCAGCCAAGATACGGCAGGGGGCATTTTGGATACGCAGTATTTT CASSQDTAGGILDTQYF
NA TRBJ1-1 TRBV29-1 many TGCAGCGTTAGGGGGATTGGGACCTCGACAGCTTTCTTT CSVRGIGTSTAFF
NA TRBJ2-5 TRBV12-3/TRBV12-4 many TGTGCCAGCAGCCAACAGGGGAGGAAAGAGACCCAGTACTTC CASSQQGRKETQYF
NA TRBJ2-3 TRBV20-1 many TGCAGTGCTAGAGAGTTTGGAAGCACAGATACGCAGTATTTT CSAREFGSTDTQYF
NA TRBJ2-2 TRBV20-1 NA TGCAGTGCAAGACTAACGGGTGTAACCGGGGAGCTGTTTTTT CSARLTGVTGELFF
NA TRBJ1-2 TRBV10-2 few TGCGCCAGCAGGCCACCTCGCAGGGGTGAGGAGAATGGCTACACCTTC CASRPPRRGEENGYTF
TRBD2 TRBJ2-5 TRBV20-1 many TGCAGTGCTAGGGAGACTAGCGGGGGGGCCTTAGAGACCCAGTACTTC CSARETSGGALETQYF
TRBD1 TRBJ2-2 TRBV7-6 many TGTGCCAGCAGCCCAGGGACAGGGGGGAACACCGGGGAGCTGTTTTTT CASSPGTGGNTGELFF
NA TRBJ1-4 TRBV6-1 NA TGTGCCAGCAGCACGAAGATAACCAGCCCCTATGAAAAACTGTTTTTT CASSTKITSPYEKLFF
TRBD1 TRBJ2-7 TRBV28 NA TGTGCCAGCGGATTGACAGGGGCCGGCGAGCAGTACTTC CASGLTGAGEQYF
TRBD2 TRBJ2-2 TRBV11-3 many TGTGCCAGCAGCTCGGAGCGGGGGACGAACACCGGGGAGCTGTTTTTT CASSSERGTNTGELFF
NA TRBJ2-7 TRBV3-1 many TGTGCCAGCAGCCAACTCAGGAACGTGGGCGAGCAGTACTTC CASSQLRNVGEQYF
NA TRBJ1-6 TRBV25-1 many TGTGCCAGCAGTCAGGTTAATTCACCCCTCCACTTT CASSQVNSPLHF
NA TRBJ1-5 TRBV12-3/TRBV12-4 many TGTGCCAGCAGACGGGGGTCGAGTGTATGGGATCAGCCCCAGCATTTT CASRRGSSVWDQPQHF
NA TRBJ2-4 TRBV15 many TGTGCCACCAGCAGAGAGAAGGCCATTCAGTACTTC CATSREKAIQYF
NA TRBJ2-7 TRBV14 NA TGTGCCAGCAGCGTCATGGGTCAGGGGTTTCACGAGCAGTACTTC CASSVMGQGFHEQYF
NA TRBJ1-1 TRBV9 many TGTGCCAGCAGCGTAATACAGGCGAACACTGAAGCTTTCTTT CASSVIQANTEAFF
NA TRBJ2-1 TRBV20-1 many TGCAGTGCTAGAGATCGTATCGTCAATGAGCAGTTCTTC CSARDRIVNEQFF
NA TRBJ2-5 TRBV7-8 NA TGTGCCAGCAGCTTAGCAGGGAAAGAGACCCGGTACTTC CASSLAGKETRYF
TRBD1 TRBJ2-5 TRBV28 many TGTGCCAGCAGTTTGGACAGGAATCGAGCCCAGTACTTC CASSLDRNRAQYF
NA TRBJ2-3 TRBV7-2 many TGTGCCAGCAGTTATGGGGGGCCTAGCGCAGATACGCAGTATTTT CASSYGGPSADTQYF
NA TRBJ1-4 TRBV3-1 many TGTGCCAGCAGCCCACCGTCGTCCAGAGCAACTAATGAAAAACTGTTTTTT CASSPPSSRATNEKLFF
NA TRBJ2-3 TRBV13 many TGTGCCAGCAGCCAGAACGCGGGGGACAGAGGCACAGATACGCAGTATTTT CASSQNAGDRGTDTQYF
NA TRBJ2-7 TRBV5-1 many TGCGCCAGCAGCTTCACTCCCCCACAGATCTACGAGCAGTACTTC CASSFTPPQIYEQYF
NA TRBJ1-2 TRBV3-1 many TGTGCCAGCAGCCAAGATTTTTTAGCAAACTATGGCTACACCTTC CASSQDFLANYGYTF
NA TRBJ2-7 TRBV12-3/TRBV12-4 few TGTGCCAGCAGTTTGGAGGGTACCTACGAGCAGTACTTC CASSLEGTYEQYF
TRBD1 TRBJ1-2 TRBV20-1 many TGCAGTGCCCGAACAGGGGGCAATTATGGCTACACCTTC CSARTGGNYGYTF
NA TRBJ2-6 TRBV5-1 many TGCGCCAGCAGCTTGAGGCAGGGGAACAGTGGGGCCAACGTCCTGACTTTC CASSLRQGNSGANVLTF
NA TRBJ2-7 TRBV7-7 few TGTGCTAGCAGCCCGGGACAACTCGTCTACGAGCAGTACTTC CASSPGQLVYEQYF
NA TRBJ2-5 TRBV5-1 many TGCGCCAGCAGGACGAAAGAGACCCAGTACTTC CASRTKETQYF
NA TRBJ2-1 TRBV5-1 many TGCGCCAGCAGCCCCGCGGCGGGGAGCTCCTACAATGAGCAGTTCTTC CASSPAAGSSYNEQFF
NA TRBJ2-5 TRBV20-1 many TGCAGTGCTAGAGATCCCAACAGACTAGTCCGAGAGACCCAGTACTTC CSARDPNRLVRETQYF